This T cell receptor beta chain was recovered during a study of blood T cell repertoires in COVID-19. This clone was picked up one time. Here immunoSEQ multiplex PCR was the method, and the copy in TCRdb shows in-frame clones only, minus some. The table shows 200,000 to 250,000 clones, with over 80% occurring only once. CDR3 length: 15 amino acids. CDR1 and CDR2 (germline): MRHNA, SNTAGT. V shed 3 bases, J shed 4 bases, and the junction held 4 bases outside the gene matches. Sequenced material: PBMCs or T cells enriched from blood (not recorded which). The rearrangement joins TRBV6-4 to TRBJ2-1, with 9 bases lining up with TRBD2. This clonotype was sampled from a woman aged 25 to 39 with acute COVID-19. The CDR3 loop reads CASSDGSGGYNEQFF. DNA for the CDR3: TGTGCCAGCAGTGATGGTAGCGGGGGTTACAATGAGCAGTTCTTC.